The next 22 T cell receptor beta chains were all read from a single sample in a study of CD8+ T cells in alopecia areata. Once RNA had been extracted, it was reverse transcribed into cDNA to act as the sequencing template. This table comes from immunoSEQ multiplex PCR, and its TCRdb copy is limited to in-frame clones, with some not included. The table shows over 120,000 clones, with 40% to 65% occurring only once. This specimen consisted of CD4+ T cells sorted from blood, obtained at week 0. These receptors were obtained from a human donor with alopecia areata.

The rearrangement links TRBV2 to TRBJ2-5; no clear D. The V gene's germline CDR1 is SNHLY and CDR2 FYNNEI. V lost 8 bases and J 5 bases, leaving 12 bases between the germline ends. CDR3 length equals 12 residues. For the CDR3, the DNA is TGTGCCAGCGGTGGGGTTCGGGAGACCCAGTACTTC. The encoded protein is CASGGVRETQYF.

This chain links TRBV7-2 with TRBJ2-7; D remains ambiguous. Trimming shortened V by 5 bases and J by 3 bases, and 14 bases separated the two germline ends. Germline CDR1 reads SGHTA; CDR2 reads FQGNSA. The CDR3 consists of 14 residues. Written as DNA, the CDR3 is TGTGCCAGCAGCCCCGACTCCACCCGCTACGAGCAGTACTTC. Amino acids: CASSPDSTRYEQYF.

The chain is built from TRBV5-6 and TRBJ1-2; D gene unclear. The germline V gene encodes CDR1 SGHDT and CDR2 YYEEEE. The CDR3 loop spans 17 amino acids. V shed 4 bases and J shed 7 bases, with 26 bases lying between them. CDR3: CASSPLFDGETGSGYTF. The CDR3 nucleotides read TGTGCCAGCAGCCCACTTTTCGATGGGGAAACGGGAAGTGGCTACACCTTC.

The chain couples TRBV14 to TRBJ1-3; possible D gene TRBD1, 6 bases. The CDR3 spans 13 residues. The V gene lost 4 bases and the J gene lost 4 bases, with 8 bases spanning the gap. Germline CDR1 reads SGHDN; CDR2 reads FVKESK. The CDR3 DNA reads TGTGCCAGCAGCCCGACAGGAGGAAACACCATATATTTT. Protein product: CASSPTGGNTIYF.

The chain is built from TRBV10-3 and TRBJ2-5; a weak D match, TRBD2 (6 bases). Trimming pared 6 bases from V and 0 bases from J, leaving 11 bases between. Germline V lookup: CDR1 ENHRY, CDR2 SYGVKD. This CDR3 is 14 amino acids long. The CDR3 is CAIREAGNQETQYF. The CDR3 DNA sequence: TGTGCCATCAGAGAGGCGGGGAACCAAGAGACCCAGTACTTC.

A word on this clone: Relative to the germline gene, one junction end is altered; a read error may explain this. This chain links TRBV11-2 with TRBJ2-7, with 9 bases fitting TRBD2. The CDR3 runs to 14 residues. CDR1 SGHAT and CDR2 FQNNGV come from the germline V gene. CDR3 sequence (DNA): TGTGCCACGACCGCCTTCGCGGGAGGGCCGCCGGCGGGCTTC. Protein sequence: CATTAFAGGPPAGF.

The V and J genes are TRBV29-1 and TRBJ2-5; 7 bases are a match to TRBD2. This CDR3 region has 12 residues. The germline V gene has CDR1 SQVTM and CDR2 ANQGSEA. The J segment lost 4 bases and the V segment lost 6 bases, leaving 5 bases of the junction unmatched. The CDR3 here is CSVGGSAETQYF. In DNA, the CDR3 is TGCAGCGTAGGCGGGAGTGCAGAGACCCAGTACTTC.

At least ten counts were recorded for this clone. The V call is TRBV7-2, the J call TRBJ2-7, with 7 bases fitting TRBD1. The CDR3 loop spans 13 amino acids. Germline loops: CDR1 SGHTA, CDR2 FQGNSA. Trimming at V came to 2 bases and at J to 8 bases, leaving 6 bases not matched to a gene. The CDR3 DNA is TGTGCCAGCAGCTTAAAAGGGACAGCAAAGCAGTACTTC. Encoded protein: CASSLKGTAKQYF.

This sequence joins TRBV4-2 and TRBJ2-1, with 9 bases that match TRBD2. CDR1 and CDR2 (germline): LGHNA, YNFKEQ. This CDR3 region has 15 residues. V was pared by 1 base and J by 6 bases, with 4 bases of the junction left unmatched. The CDR3 protein is CASSQALAGPNEQFF. The CDR3 DNA is TGTGCCAGCAGCCAAGCGCTAGCGGGGCCCAATGAGCAGTTCTTC.

This clone was observed a handful of times. V is TRBV4-3 and J is TRBJ2-7; possible D gene TRBD2, 5 bases. Germline lookup yields CDR1 LGHNA and CDR2 YSLEER. The germline V and J ends were trimmed by 0 bases and 3 bases, with 6 bases remaining between them. The CDR3 has 13 amino acids. CDR3 region: CASSQDDYYEQYF. The CDR3 nucleotides are TGCGCCAGCAGCCAAGATGACTACTACGAGCAGTACTTC.

The rearrangement links TRBV29-1 to TRBJ2-5; 10 bases match TRBD1. The CDR3 is 14 amino acids. The ends lost 5 bases at V and 6 bases at J; junction bases unmatched: 9. The germline V gene has CDR1 SQVTM and CDR2 ANQGSEA. This CDR3 reads CSVIRDRGKKTQYF. CDR3 in DNA: TGCAGCGTTATACGGGACAGGGGTAAAAAGACCCAGTACTTC.

This clone was seen a few times. The J gene is TRBJ1-1, the V gene TRBV5-1; TRBD1 is a possible D gene (5 bases). The germline gives CDR1 SGHRS, CDR2 YFSETQ. This CDR3 spans 15 amino acids. V lost 0 bases and J lost 5, with 14 bases in between. Written as DNA, the CDR3 is TGCGCCAGCAGCTTGGCCGTGGGCGAGGGGACTGAAGCTTTCTTT. Its translation: CASSLAVGEGTEAFF.

The rearrangement joins TRBV9 to TRBJ2-3; weak D call: TRBD1 (5 bases). The ends were cut back, 2 bases at V and 10 bases at J, with 20 bases in the middle. The CDR3 runs to 15 residues. Germline CDR1 SGDLS, CDR2 YYNGEE. CDR3 coding DNA: TGTGCCAGCAGCGTCCGGCAGGGCCACGGCTCTGCGCAGTATTTT. Residues: CASSVRQGHGSAQYF. The full variable domain, rest sourced from reference TRBV9 and TRBJ2-3, is DSGVTQTPKHLITATGQRVTLRCSPRSGDLSVYWYQQSLDQGLQFLIQYYNGEERAKGNILERFSAQQFPDLHSELNLSSLELGDSALYFCASSVRQGHGSAQYFGPGTRLTVL.

The chain combines TRBV10-3 with TRBJ1-2; D might be TRBD1 (6 bases). This CDR3 contains 14 residues. Germline V gene sequence: CDR1 ENHRY, CDR2 SYGVKD. The V end was cut by 4 bases, the J end by 6 bases, with 15 bases between. CDR3 amino acids: CAISVGQGQNGYTF. The CDR3 DNA sequence: TGTGCCATCAGTGTTGGTCAGGGGCAGAATGGCTACACCTTC.

The rearrangement links TRBV4-2 to TRBJ2-5; D gene unclear. Per germline, CDR1 LGHNA and CDR2 YNFKEQ. Trimming removed 0 bases from V and 5 bases from J, with 7 bases in between. The CDR3 totals 13 residues. The CDR3 DNA reads TGTGCCAGCAGCCAAGATCCCGCCGAGACCCAGTACTTC. As protein: CASSQDPAETQYF.

This clone has more than one count but fewer than ten. The chain employs TRBV2 and TRBJ2-5, with D uncertain. The CDR3 length is 13 residues. Germline assignment: CDR1 SNHLY and CDR2 FYNNEI. Trimming took off 5 bases at V and 5 bases at J, with 12 bases between the two ends. The chain's CDR3 is CASSKDRAETQYF. CDR3 coding DNA: TGTGCCAGCAGTAAGGACCGGGCGGAGACCCAGTACTTC.

The chain joins TRBV29-1 to TRBJ1-1; 12 nucleotides align to TRBD1. V shed 4 bases, J shed 7 bases, and the junction held 7 bases outside the gene matches. CDR3 length: 14 residues. Germline CDR1 SQVTM, CDR2 ANQGSEA. The DNA for the CDR3 is TGCAGCGTTGGTGGTGGGACAGGGGGCGGTGAAGCTTTCTTT. This encodes CSVGGGTGGGEAFF.

This clone turned up a few times. The chain is built from TRBV5-4 and TRBJ2-5; TRBD2 matches at 7 bases. J was trimmed by 5 bases and V by 6 bases; bases with no gene match: 19. CDR3 size: 17 residues. Germline CDR1 and CDR2: SGHNT and YYREEE (reference sequence). CDR3 protein: CASKRAGSGTFGETQYF. The CDR3 DNA reads TGTGCCAGCAAACGCGCGGGAAGCGGGACCTTCGGGGAGACCCAGTACTTC.

The CDR3 DNA sequence: TGTGCCAGCAGCCTAGGGACCGGGACAGGGTTCTACGAGCAGTACTTC. Translation: CASSLGTGTGFYEQYF. The chain joins TRBV27 to TRBJ2-7; 9 bases match TRBD1. The CDR3 is 16 amino acids. J lost 3 bases, V lost 6 bases, and 12 bases had no gene match. Germline CDR1 and CDR2: MNHEY and SMNVEV (reference sequence).

The CDR3 DNA reads TGTGCCAGCTCACCACCGTTCGAGGGGATCCAGTACTTC. As protein: CASSPPFEGIQYF. The rearrangement links TRBV18 to TRBJ2-7; D is tentatively TRBD1 or TRBD2 (5 bases each). The CDR3 totals 13 residues. The germline V and J ends were trimmed by 0 bases and 10 bases, with 13 bases remaining between them. The V gene's germline CDR1 is KGHSH and CDR2 LQKENI.

This clone has more than one count but fewer than ten. The V and J genes are TRBV29-1 and TRBJ2-3; D may be TRBD2 (6 bases). The CDR3 length is 15 residues. The V gene lost 2 bases and the J gene lost 0 bases, with 12 bases spanning the gap. Germline CDR1 reads SQVTM; CDR2 reads ANQGSEA. CDR3 sequence: CSVELAGRSTDTQYF. DNA for the CDR3: TGCAGCGTTGAATTGGCGGGACGAAGCACAGATACGCAGTATTTT.

The chain joins TRBV30 to TRBJ1-1; D is possibly TRBD1 (5 bases). In germline, CDR1 is GTSNPN, CDR2 SVGIG (reference sequence). V lost 4 bases, J lost 0 bases, and 15 bases lay in between. There are 15 residues in the CDR3. The CDR3 loop reads CAWTGGTAMNTEAFF. The CDR3 nucleotides are TGTGCCTGGACGGGGGGAACAGCGATGAACACTGAAGCTTTCTTT. Based on the CDR3 plus reference TRBV30 and TRBJ1-1, the full variable domain is SQTIHQWPATLVQPVGSPLSLECTVEGTSNPNLYWYRQAAGRGLQLLFYSVGIGQISSEVPQNLSASRPQDRQFILSSKKLLLSDSGFYLCAWTGGTAMNTEAFFGQGTRLTVV.